This T cell receptor (beta chain) was captured in a study of T cells in Graves' hyperthyroidism and ophthalmopathy. The CDR3 covers 13 residues. Per germline, CDR1 SNHLY and CDR2 FYNNEI. The V gene lost 6 bases and the J gene lost 8 bases, with 14 bases spanning the gap. TCR beta CDR3 region amplification was performed from RNA transcripts. Carried out on the TCR CDR3, a first-round RT-PCR used the HTBI primer set. Using its own MiXCR run on the multiplex PCR reads, TCRdb lists one record per CDR3 protein. The sample includes under 700,000 distinct CDR3 sequences, roughly 50% of them seen just once. This sequence joins TRBV2 and TRBJ1-5; D remains unclear. Sequencing was done on a sample of peripheral blood or thyroid tissue (not recorded which). The TCR comes from a woman between 18 and 29 years old with Graves' hyperthyroidism. CDR3 nucleotides: TGTGCCAGCAGCCAATATCTTTCGGAGCCCCAGCATTTT. This translates into CASSQYLSEPQHF.